This TCR beta chain is from a study of blood T cell dynamics during melanoma immunotherapy. Turning to this clone: The antigen remains unidentified.

Findings of the study overall: Disease-control patients' PBMC repertoires became either more clonal or more diverse at W3.

Clones were read by immunoSEQ multiplex PCR, and TCRdb kept only the in-frame ones, dropping some. The table has tens of thousands of clones, around 88% seen once. The CDR3 spans 14 residues. V was shortened by 5 bases and J by 1 base, with 9 bases between the two germline ends. Germline-derived CDR1 and CDR2 are SEHNR and FQNEAQ (reference sequence). Time point indicated: pre-treatment baseline. V is TRBV7-9 and J is TRBJ1-5; D is unresolved. Sequenced material: blood, taken from a patient treated with checkpoint blockade. The clonotype was recovered from a human donor with melanoma. The CDR3 region has the DNA TGTGCCAGCAGCCTGGCGGGGAGCAATCAGCCCCAGCATTTT. Translation: CASSLAGSNQPQHF.